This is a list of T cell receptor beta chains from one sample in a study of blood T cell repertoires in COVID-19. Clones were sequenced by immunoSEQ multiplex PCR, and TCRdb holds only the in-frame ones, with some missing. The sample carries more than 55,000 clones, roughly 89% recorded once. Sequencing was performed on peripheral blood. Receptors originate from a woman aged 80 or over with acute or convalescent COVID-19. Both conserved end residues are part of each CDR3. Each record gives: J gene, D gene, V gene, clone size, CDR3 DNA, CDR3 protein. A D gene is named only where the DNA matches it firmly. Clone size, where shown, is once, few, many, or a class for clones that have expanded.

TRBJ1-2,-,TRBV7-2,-,TGTGCCAGCAGCCCAACGGGGGGGATTAACTATGGCTACACCTTC,CASSPTGGINYGYTF
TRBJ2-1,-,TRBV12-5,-,TGTGCTAGTGGTTTGGGCAGATCTTACAATAATGAGCAGTTCTTC,CASGLGRSYNNEQFF
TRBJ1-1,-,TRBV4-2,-,TGTGCCAGCAGCCAAGTAGCAACAGGACAGTCGAACACTGAAGCTTTCTTT,CASSQVATGQSNTEAFF
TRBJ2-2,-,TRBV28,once,TGTGCCAGCAGTACGACTATTCCCGGGGAGCTGTTTTTT,CASSTTIPGELFF
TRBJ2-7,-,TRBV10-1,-,TGCGCCAATCCAGAGGGATCCTACGAGCAGTACTTC,CANPEGSYEQYF
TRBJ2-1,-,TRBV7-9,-,TGTGCCAGCAGCGACACTTACAATGAGCAGTTCTTC,CASSDTYNEQFF
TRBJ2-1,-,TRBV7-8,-,TGTGCCAGCAACACCGCGGGCGGAGCCCAATACAATGAGCAGTTCTTC,CASNTAGGAQYNEQFF
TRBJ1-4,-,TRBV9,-,TGTGCCAGCAGCGCAGGTGCTCTCGGGGGTAATGAAAAACTGTTTTTT,CASSAGALGGNEKLFF
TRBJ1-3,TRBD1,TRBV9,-,TGTGCCAGCAGCTTCCGGGACAGGGGTTACGGAAACACCATATATTTT,CASSFRDRGYGNTIYF
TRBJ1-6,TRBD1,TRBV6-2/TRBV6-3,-,TGTGCCAGCAGTCGACGACAGGGGAGGGCATCACCCCTCCACTTT,CASSRRQGRASPLHF